The clone carrying this T cell receptor (beta chain) has only a few counts. The antigen is undetermined. The data derive from a study of T-cell reconstitution after alpha-beta-depleted transplantation in children. Whole-study results and caveats: Newly produced T cells mostly provided counts and TCRbeta diversity after one year, as hyperexpanded clones declined. About two months after transplant, alpha-beta T cells reportedly came from several hundred expanded graft clones. Some patients owed their high day-60 TCRbeta diversity to surviving recipient T cells and thymic progenitors.

CDR3 length: 13 residues. Between the trimmed V and J ends, which lost 6 bases and 0 bases, there was a span of 11 bases. The germline CDR1 and CDR2 sequences are SQVTM and ANQGSEA. Researchers prepared the TCRbeta library using unique molecular identifiers, the study reports. TCRdb reprocessed the PCR reads via MiXCR and lists one record per CDR3 protein. The sample yields approximately 130,000 distinct CDR3 sequences, about 9.9% seen once. This chain joins TRBV29-1 and TRBJ1-1; D not certain. The sequence was collected from a girl less than two years old who had a stem cell transplant for combined immunodeficiency, so the T cells may come from the graft donor. The sample consisted of PBMCs, mostly from graft donor cells, taken 180 days after TCRalphabeta/CD19-depleted stem cell transplant. CDR3 bases: TGCAGCGTCCTCGGTCTGATGAACACTGAAGCTTTCTTT. Its translation is CSVLGLMNTEAFF.